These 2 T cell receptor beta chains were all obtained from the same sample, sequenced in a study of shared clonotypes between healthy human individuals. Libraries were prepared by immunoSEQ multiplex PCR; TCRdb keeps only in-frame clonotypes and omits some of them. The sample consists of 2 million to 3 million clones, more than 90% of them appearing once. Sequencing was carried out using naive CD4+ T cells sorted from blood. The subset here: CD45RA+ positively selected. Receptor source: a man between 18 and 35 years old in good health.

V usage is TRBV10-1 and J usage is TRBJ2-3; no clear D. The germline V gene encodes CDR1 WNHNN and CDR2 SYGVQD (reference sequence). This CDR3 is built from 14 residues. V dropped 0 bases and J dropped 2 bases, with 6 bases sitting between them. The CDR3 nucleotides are TGCGCCAGCAGTGAGTCAGGAATCACAGATACGCAGTATTTT. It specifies CASSESGITDTQYF.

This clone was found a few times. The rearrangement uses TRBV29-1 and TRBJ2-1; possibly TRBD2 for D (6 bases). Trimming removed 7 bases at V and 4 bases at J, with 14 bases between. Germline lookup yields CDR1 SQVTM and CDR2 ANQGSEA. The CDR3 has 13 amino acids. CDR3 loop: CSGRLVLYNEQFF. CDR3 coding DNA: TGCAGCGGAAGACTAGTATTGTACAATGAGCAGTTCTTC.